The clone carrying this TCR beta chain was detected many times. Using RNA transcripts as the source, TCR beta CDR3 regions were amplified. HTBI primers were the set used in a first-round RT-PCR of the TCR CDR3. TCRdb itself ran the multiplex PCR reads through MiXCR, one entry per CDR3 protein. The data show more than 500,000 distinct CDR3 sequences, roughly 15% seen once. This sample is drawn from a study of T cells in Graves' hyperthyroidism and ophthalmopathy. Germline V gene data show CDR1 as LGHDT and CDR2 as YNNKEL (reference sequence). V was clipped by 6 bases and J by 0 bases, with 11 bases between them. This CDR3 has 14 amino acids.

Specimen: blood. The chain links TRBV3-1 to TRBJ1-1; D gene ambiguous. This sequence originates from a woman aged 25-40 years with Graves' ophthalmopathy. CDR3 amino acids: CASRPGSMNTEAFF. As DNA, the CDR3 is TGTGCCAGCAGACCCGGGAGCATGAACACTGAAGCTTTCTTT.